This note documents a single TCR beta chain sequence. It has no known antigen specificity. Within one base of it there is no much larger clone, and no base qualities were kept. The immunoSEQ Assay, a bias-controlled multiplex PCR, was used to amplify TCRbeta CDR3 regions from genomic DNA. Concerning the study's data processing: Within the assay, amplification of reference gene primers was used to estimate how many nucleated cells each sample contained. To quantify the absolute abundance of each unique TCRbeta CDR3 rearrangement, sequence reads were collapsed and filtered. For each sample, productive Simpson clonality was calculated by taking the square root of Simpson's diversity index across productive rearrangements. TCRdb carries this immuneACCESS record with in-frame sequences only. Its versions omit some clonotypes, under half of them owing to an unresolved V gene in the studies checked, with the rest unexplained. That table is the source of V, J and clone size, and D and trimming were worked out from the DNA. The sample data list 250,000 to 400,000 clones, and more than 75% of these were observed just once. Clones ranked in the top ten supply 5.3% of the sample.

Participants in the prospective study were enrolled through a virtual design, were aged about 18 to 90 years, and lived in approximately 25 United States geographic areas. To assign participants to cohorts, the prospective study relied on clinical history that participants themselves reported in a screening survey and a study questionnaire. Recovered participants in ImmuneRACE Cohort 3 were defined as having two consecutive negative NP/OP PCR tests, clearance from a healthcare professional, or resolution of symptoms. In the prospective study, whole blood, serum and a nasopharyngeal or oropharyngeal swab were collected from each participant by mobile phlebotomists. Participants in the prospective study had the option to provide additional blood draws and questionnaires over an approximately 2-month period. Before DNA extraction, blood samples from the prospective study were shipped at room temperature or frozen.

The source of the sample is a study of blood T cell repertoires in COVID-19 (dated by TCRdb to the early 2020s). General notes on the study: Samples from collaborators originated in the United States, Italy and Spain and spanned both the acute and convalescent phases of COVID-19. The material from the prospective study consisted of cDNA or gDNA derived from T cells, B-cell-depleted T cells, or PBMCs. The dataset comprised deeply sampled blood TCRbeta repertoires from subjects exposed to, actively infected with, or recovered from COVID-19. The repertoires were released in a freely available public database meant as a resource for research on the immune response to SARS-CoV-2. Samples came from the ongoing ImmuneRACE study (first 160 participants) plus 1,254 subjects from 6 global collaborators. Sample metadata almost always included a de-identified subject ID, COVID-19 status, age in years and sex. Where available, HLA class I and class II types were taken from metadata supplied by the sample provider and were not determined by assay-based typing. The study at large found these results: Clinical and demographic metadata were provided uncurated, with the amount varying by source and participant.

Based on the germline V gene, the CDR1 and CDR2 sequences are SGHRS and YFSETQ. The CDR3 numbers 14 residues from cysteine through phenylalanine. Just CDR3 DNA is preserved here, 42 bases in frame from base 1. Relative to germline, V is 2 bases shorter and J is 2 bases shorter, with 11 bases between their ends. The sample taken for sequencing was PBMCs or T cells enriched from blood (not recorded which). The rearrangement joined TRBV5-1 to TRBJ2-7, with no reliable assignment of the D segment. The sequence was obtained from a woman under 40 who had recovered from COVID-19. The DNA reads as follows: TGCGCCAGCAGCTTTCCTAGGTCCCCCTACGAGCAGTACTTC. Its protein product is CASSFPRSPYEQYF.